This entry features one T cell receptor beta chain sequence. Using immunoSEQ multiplex PCR, the repertoire was profiled, and TCRdb retains in-frame clones only, with some absent. The sample shows fewer than 500,000 clones, about 89% of them seen only once. The sample originates from a study of blood T cell repertoires in COVID-19. Sample: peripheral blood. The TCR comes from a woman in her thirties with acute or convalescent COVID-19.

The CDR3 is CASSQDEGIYGYTF. The DNA of the CDR3 is TGTGCCAGCAGTCAGGACGAGGGAATCTATGGCTACACCTTC. V and J are TRBV28 and TRBJ1-2; D not resolved. Germline V CDR1 and CDR2: MDHEN, SYDVKM. The CDR3 has 14 amino acids. V dropped 5 bases and J dropped 4 bases, with 14 bases sitting between them.